The following is a TCR beta chain sequence with its context. This sample is part of a study of T cell responses to AZD1222 COVID-19 vaccine. Trimming removed 4 bases at V and 10 bases at J, with 21 bases between. This CDR3 region has 16 residues. In germline, CDR1 is SGHDT, CDR2 YYEEEE. Clones were read by immunoSEQ multiplex PCR, and TCRdb kept only the in-frame ones, dropping some. The sample lists fewer than 150,000 clones; over 85% were seen once. This clonotype originated in an adult in good health. The specimen comprised peripheral blood, sampled on day 0 of AZD1222 vaccination. The rearrangement links TRBV5-6 to TRBJ1-6; D is uncertain. The chain's CDR3 is CASSTQMGGRPSPLHF. The CDR3 DNA follows: TGTGCCAGCAGCACCCAAATGGGTGGGAGGCCCTCACCCCTCCACTTT.